This entry is about one T cell receptor beta chain. Its antigen is not yet known. Within one base of it there is no much larger clone, and no base qualities were kept. This entry is derived from a study of blood T cell repertoires in COVID-19 (dated by TCRdb to 2020 to 2021). Regarding the study in general: Samples from collaborators originated in the United States, Italy and Spain and spanned both the acute and convalescent phases of COVID-19. Sample metadata almost always included a de-identified subject ID, COVID-19 status, age in years and sex. The prospective study material was composed of cDNA or gDNA derived from T cells, B-cell-depleted T cells, or PBMCs. The repertoires were released in a freely available public database meant as a resource for research on the immune response to SARS-CoV-2. The samples were drawn from the first 160 participants of the ongoing ImmuneRACE study and from 1,200 or so subjects provided by 6 global collaborators. Deeply sampled blood TCRbeta repertoires from subjects exposed to, actively infected with, or recovered from COVID-19 were included in the dataset. HLA class I and class II types, where available, came from metadata supplied by the sample provider rather than from assay-based typing.

Overall results and qualifications from the work: The quantity of clinical and demographic metadata differed by source and by participant and was supplied without curation.

In the prospective study, participants were about 18 to 100 years old, resided in about two dozen geographic areas of the United States, and were enrolled through a virtual design. Cohort assignment in the prospective study relied on participant-reported clinical history from a screening survey and a study questionnaire. In the prospective study, whole blood, serum and a nasopharyngeal or oropharyngeal swab were collected from each participant by mobile phlebotomists. Additional blood draws and questionnaires over a 2-month period could optionally be provided by prospective study participants. Blood samples from the prospective study were shipped frozen or at room temperature prior to DNA extraction. TCRbeta CDR3 regions were amplified from genomic DNA using the immunoSEQ Assay, a bias-controlled multiplex PCR. As for the original processing: The number of nucleated cells in each sample was estimated by amplification of reference gene primers within the assay. Sequence reads were collapsed and filtered to measure the absolute abundance of every unique TCRbeta CDR3 rearrangement. For each sample, productive Simpson clonality was calculated by taking the square root of Simpson's diversity index across productive rearrangements. In its TCRdb copy, this immuneACCESS table keeps in-frame sequences only and misses some clones. Where compared with another copy, unresolved V genes explain less than half of these, and the others have no known cause. The V and J calls and clone size were taken over from that table, and D and trimming were inferred from the DNA. Here the sample has 200,000 to 250,000 clones; roughly 90% occur a single time. The ten largest clones represent 3% to 4.5% of the sample.

Relative to germline, V is missing 1 base and J is missing 5 bases, with 12 bases of the junction outside any gene match. From a lookup of the germline V gene, CDR1 and CDR2 are SGHAT and FQNNGV. CDR3 length: 17 amino acids, cysteine to phenylalanine. Only CDR3 DNA remains: 51 bases, in frame from the first base. Sequenced sample: PBMCs or T cells enriched from blood (not recorded which). The clonotype comes from a woman between 35 and 50 years old with acute COVID-19. Recombination connected TRBV11-2 to TRBJ1-1; 8 bases in the junction line up with TRBD1. In nucleotide form, the sequence is TGTGCCAGCAGCTTAGCCAAATTTGGGACAGGAGGTACTGAAGCTTTCTTT. This is translated as CASSLAKFGTGGTEAFF.